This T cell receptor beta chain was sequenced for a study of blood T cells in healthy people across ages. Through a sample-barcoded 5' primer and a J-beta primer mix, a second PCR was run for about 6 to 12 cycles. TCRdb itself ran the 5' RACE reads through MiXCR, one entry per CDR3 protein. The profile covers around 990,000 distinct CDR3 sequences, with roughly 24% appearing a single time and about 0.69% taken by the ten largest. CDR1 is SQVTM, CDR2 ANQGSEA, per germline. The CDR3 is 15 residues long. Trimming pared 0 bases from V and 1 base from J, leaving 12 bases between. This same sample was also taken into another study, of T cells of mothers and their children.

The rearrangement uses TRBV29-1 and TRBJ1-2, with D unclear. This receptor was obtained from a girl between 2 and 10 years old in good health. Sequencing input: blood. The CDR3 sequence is CSVEDVREDNYGYTF. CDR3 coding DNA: TGCAGCGTTGAAGATGTTCGCGAGGATAACTATGGCTACACCTTC. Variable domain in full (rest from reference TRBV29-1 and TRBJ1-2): SAVISQKPSRDICQRGTSLTIQCQVDSQVTMMFWYRQQPGQSLTLIATANQGSEATYESGFVIDKFPISRPNLTFSTLTVSNMSPEDSSIYLCSVEDVREDNYGYTFGSGTRLTVV.